These 14 T cell receptor beta chains were all obtained from the same sample, sequenced in a study of cytomegalovirus exposure and HLA in healthy donors. The PCR used 60 Vbeta and 13 Jbeta primers. Clones were sequenced by immunoSEQ multiplex PCR, and TCRdb holds only the in-frame ones, with some missing. Listed are over 75,000 clones; less than 0.6% falls within the top ten. The sample was PBMCs. Receptors were obtained from a man aged 50-59 years in good health and CMV-seronegative.

This chain joins TRBV18 and TRBJ1-2; D is unresolved. The CDR3 loop spans 11 amino acids. V lost 3 bases and J 6 bases, leaving 5 bases between the germline ends. Per germline, CDR1 KGHSH and CDR2 LQKENI. CDR3 in amino acids: CASSPSNGYTF. CDR3 in DNA: TGTGCCAGCTCACCGTCTAATGGCTACACCTTC.

The V call is TRBV29-1, the J call TRBJ2-3; the match to TRBD2 covers 9 bases. Per the germline V gene, CDR1 is SQVTM and CDR2 is ANQGSEA. The CDR3 consists of 15 residues. V lost 1 base and J lost 6; bases outside the gene matches: 8. The chain's CDR3 is CSVEGSSGARDTQYF. The CDR3 region has the DNA TGCAGCGTTGAAGGGTCTAGCGGGGCGAGGGATACGCAGTATTTT.

The chain links TRBV2 to TRBJ1-2; a weak D match, TRBD1 (5 bases). Germline CDR1 reads SNHLY; CDR2 reads FYNNEI. Deletions cut 4 bases from V and 7 bases from J, with 13 bases between. CDR3 length equals 13 residues. The CDR3 loop reads CASSGWGEAGYTF. The CDR3, as DNA: TGTGCCAGCAGTGGATGGGGCGAGGCTGGCTACACCTTC.

The chain employs TRBV6-4 and TRBJ2-5, with 12 bases lining up with TRBD2. Per germline, CDR1 MRHNA and CDR2 SNTAGT. V lost 5 bases, J lost 0 bases, and 4 bases stayed unmatched. The CDR3 contains 16 residues. The CDR3 nucleotides read TGTGCCAGCAGTCCCACTAGCGGGGGGTACCAAGAGACCCAGTACTTC. Its protein product is CASSPTSGGYQETQYF.

The chain joins TRBV4-1 to TRBJ1-1; 7 bases agree with TRBD1. V shed 3 bases and J 5 bases; nucleotides not matched to a gene: 9. Germline assignment: CDR1 MGHRA and CDR2 YSYEKL. This CDR3 is 15 amino acids long. CDR3 amino acids: CASSQADREETEAFF. The CDR3 DNA is TGCGCCAGCAGCCAGGCTGACAGGGAGGAAACTGAAGCTTTCTTT.

This chain links TRBV4-1 with TRBJ2-7; TRBD1 aligns across 7 bases. This CDR3 is 15 amino acids long. Germline CDR1 and CDR2: MGHRA and YSYEKL. V lost 0 bases, J lost 9 bases, and 11 bases stayed unmatched. CDR3 DNA sequence: TGCGCCAGCAGCCAAGATGGGACAGTCGGTACGACGCAGTACTTC. It is translated as CASSQDGTVGTTQYF.

The J gene is TRBJ1-1, the V gene TRBV9; a possible D gene is TRBD1 (6 bases). Germline CDR1 reads SGDLS; CDR2 reads YYNGEE. The ends were cut back, 4 bases at V and 1 base at J, with 14 bases in the middle. The CDR3 covers 15 residues. CDR3 loop: CASSLTGFGNTEAFF. The CDR3 bases are TGTGCCAGCAGCCTTACAGGGTTCGGGAACACTGAAGCTTTCTTT.

This chain links TRBV2 with TRBJ1-6; no definite D call. Trimming removed 2 bases from V and 9 bases from J, with 14 bases in between. The CDR3 has 15 residues. Germline V gene data show CDR1 as SNHLY and CDR2 as FYNNEI. CDR3 sequence (DNA): TGTGCCAGCAGTGAATCTGTAGGGAGCGGTTCACCCCTCCACTTT. Protein sequence: CASSESVGSGSPLHF.

V and J are TRBV7-6 and TRBJ2-5; D not resolved. Germline V gene sequence: CDR1 SGHVS, CDR2 FNYEAQ. V was trimmed by 3 bases and J by 3 bases, leaving 8 bases between them. CDR3 size: 13 residues. CDR3 sequence (DNA): TGTGCCAGCAGCTTTCCCAGGAAAGAGACCCAGTACTTC. Protein sequence: CASSFPRKETQYF. Full variable domain (outside the CDR3, taken from reference TRBV7-6 and TRBJ2-5): GAGVSQSPRYKVTKRGQDVALRCDPISGHVSLYWYRQALGQGPEFLTYFNYEAQQDKSGLPNDRFSAERPEGSISTLTIQRTEQRDSAMYRCASSFPRKETQYFGPGTRLLVL.

V usage is TRBV6-5 and J usage is TRBJ1-5; D remains ambiguous. Trimming removed 4 bases at V and 3 bases at J, with 10 bases between. Germline-derived CDR1 and CDR2 are MNHEY and SVGAGI. The CDR3 totals 14 residues. The CDR3 region is CASSFSRLNQPQHF. The DNA for the CDR3 is TGTGCCAGCAGTTTCTCACGACTCAATCAGCCCCAGCATTTT.

The V and J genes are TRBV28 and TRBJ1-2; unclear D gene. Germline V gives CDR1 MDHEN, CDR2 SYDVKM. The CDR3 is made up of 12 amino acids. With 2 bases removed from V and 7 bases from J, the gap between germline ends came to 8 bases. The CDR3 spells CASSLRQVGYTF. For the CDR3, the DNA is TGTGCCAGCAGTTTAAGGCAGGTTGGCTACACCTTC.

This rearrangement joins TRBV4-1 to TRBJ1-6; 7 positions match TRBD1. J was trimmed by 6 bases and V by 5 bases; bases with no gene match: 7. CDR1 and CDR2 (germline): MGHRA, YSYEKL. The CDR3 length is 15 residues. CDR3 residues: CASSLGTVLNSPLHF. In DNA, the CDR3 is TGCGCCAGCAGCTTAGGGACAGTACTTAATTCACCCCTCCACTTT.

The V call is TRBV7-9, the J call TRBJ2-1, with 10 bases that match TRBD1. The V and J ends lost 5 bases and 4 bases, in that order; junction bases with no gene match: 11. Germline values: CDR1 SEHNR, CDR2 FQNEAQ (reference sequence). This CDR3 spans 17 amino acids. The CDR3 region has the DNA TGTGCCAGCAGCCCCCCCCCGGACAGGGGGTATTACAATGAGCAGTTCTTC. This translates into CASSPPPDRGYYNEQFF.

With regard to this clone: At one of its ends the junction is not consistent with the germline gene, which may arise from a read error. V is TRBV7-7 and J is TRBJ1-4, with 8 bases matching TRBD1. The CDR3 extends over 15 amino acids. From germline, CDR1 is SSHAT and CDR2 FNYEAQ (reference sequence). In nucleotides, the CDR3 is TGTGCTAGCAGCTTATTCAGGGGGCTCGATGAAAAACTGTTTTTT. This sequence encodes CASSLFRGLDEKLFF.